This T cell receptor (beta chain) was recorded in a study of monozygotic twins with inflammatory bowel disease. General study findings and limits: Discordant twins showed the same repertoire similarity as concordant twins, possibly from limited power. Healthy co-twins showed greater TCRbeta diversity (inverse Simpson) than IBD patients.

The unique tags termed UMIs, each holding a 6-nucleotide sample barcode, were added by means of template switching. From its re-call of the 5' RACE reads, TCRdb lists each CDR3 protein once, without DNA. The sample has 300,000 to 400,000 distinct CDR3 sequences. With respect to this clonotype: What it binds is not known.

CDR3 length equals 15 residues. CDR1 and CDR2 from the germline V gene are ENHRY and SYGVKD. The source of this sequence is a human donor with ulcerative colitis or Crohn's disease, or a healthy co-twin of an affected twin (not recorded which). This chain connects TRBV10-3 to TRBJ2-5; TCRdb gives TRBD1 as the D gene, but with no DNA this cannot be confirmed. The sequenced sample was blood. This CDR3 reads CAIRNGQGRAETQYF.